These 5 T cell receptor beta chains were all obtained from the same sample, sequenced in a study of OX40 agonist ivuxolimab in advanced cancers. Library generation was performed with the immunoSEQ multiplex PCR assay. What TCRdb holds here is the immuneACCESS table cut down to in-frame rearrangements. Part of the clones is not present; checked against another copy, under half of the missing clones reflect an unresolved V gene, and the others are unexplained. The sample table shows fewer than 75,000 clones, and 87% are seen once. The biggest ten clones account for approximately 0.61% of the sample. This material consisted of CD4+ or CD8+ T cells sorted from blood, taken in a trial of the OX40 agonist ivuxolimab. All receptors come from an adult with an advanced solid tumor such as melanoma, head and neck, liver or kidney cancer.

The chain links TRBV25-1 to TRBJ2-7; 10 positions match TRBD2. V lost 3 bases, J lost 6 bases, and 8 bases stayed unmatched. This CDR3 is built from 15 residues. Germline CDR1 and CDR2: MGHDK and SYGVNS. Here the CDR3 reads CASSDAGLASSEQYF. The CDR3 nucleotides are TGTGCCAGCAGTGACGCGGGACTAGCGTCTTCCGAGCAGTACTTC.

This clone has a single count. CDR3 residues: CASSLGSGLAFEQFF. The DNA for the CDR3 is TGCGCCAGCAGCTTGGGGTCGGGACTAGCTTTTGAGCAGTTCTTC. The chain employs TRBV5-1 and TRBJ2-1; 9 nucleotides align to TRBD2. CDR1 and CDR2 from the germline V gene are SGHRS and YFSETQ. The V gene end was trimmed by 0 bases and the J gene end by 9 bases; junction bases not matched to a gene: 7. The CDR3 length is 15 residues.

The chain recombines TRBV11-2 with TRBJ1-1; 8 bases are shared with TRBD1. Trimming took 4 bases from V and 1 from J; bases not matched to a gene: 5. Germline-derived CDR1 and CDR2 are SGHAT and FQNNGV. The CDR3 spans 15 residues. CDR3 DNA sequence: TGTGCCAGCAGCTCGACAGGGGCACGGAACACTGAAGCTTTCTTT. It specifies CASSSTGARNTEAFF.

This clone was observed a few times. The CDR3 protein is CAWSVGGVGELFF. The CDR3 DNA reads as TGTGCCTGGAGTGTGGGAGGGGTCGGGGAGCTGTTTTTT. This chain links TRBV30 with TRBJ2-2, with 7 bases matching TRBD2. CDR1 is GTSNPN and CDR2 is SVGIG in the germline V gene (reference sequence). The V and J ends lost 0 bases and 7 bases, in that order; junction bases with no gene match: 2. The length of the CDR3 is 13 residues.

The chain couples TRBV30 to TRBJ2-7, with 9 bases lining up with TRBD1. In germline, CDR1 is GTSNPN, CDR2 SVGIG (reference sequence). Trimming cost V 0 bases and J 4 bases; bases outside gene matches: 7. The CDR3 runs 15 residues. CDR3 in DNA: TGTGCCTGGAGTGTACTAGGGACAGGGTTTTACGAGCAGTACTTC. Translating gives CAWSVLGTGFYEQYF.